This T cell receptor beta chain is drawn from a study of T cells in localized non-small cell lung cancer. In regard to this clone: Its matching antigen is unknown.

General study points: Longer overall survival accompanied higher blood T cell density. Median detection of top 100 tumor clones in adjacent lung was 57 clones.

Germline CDR1 reads SGDLS; CDR2 reads YYNGEE. J lost 7 bases, V lost 3 bases, and 8 bases had no gene match. The CDR3 is 14 residues long. TCRdb's copy holds only in-frame clones and misses some; the assay was immunoSEQ multiplex PCR. Of about 79,000 clones listed, about 88% are singletons. This rearrangement joins TRBV9 to TRBJ2-7, with 9 nucleotides matching TRBD2. Sequenced material: peripheral blood, taken before any cancer treatment. This TCR derives from a woman aged 35 to 75 with stage I squamous cell lung carcinoma. The CDR3 DNA reads as TGTGCCAGCAGCGCGGGACTAGCTAAGGGTGAGCAGTACTTC. Protein product: CASSAGLAKGEQYF.